The 14 T cell receptor beta chains below were found in one sample sequenced in a study of OX40 agonist ivuxolimab in advanced cancers. Profiled with immunoSEQ multiplex PCR; TCRdb holds only in-frame clones, not every one. The top ten clones hold 11% to 15% of a sample with 45,000 to 55,000 clones, 87% of them seen once. Sequenced material: CD4+ or CD8+ T cells sorted from blood, taken in a trial of the OX40 agonist ivuxolimab. The receptor source for this set is an adult with an advanced solid tumor such as melanoma, head and neck, liver or kidney cancer.

This chain joins TRBV11-1 and TRBJ2-5, with TRBD1 identical over 10 bases. The trim removed 5 bases at V and 5 bases at J, leaving 8 bases unmatched. CDR1 SGHAT and CDR2 FQDESV come from the germline V gene (reference sequence). The CDR3 sequence is 15 residues long. The CDR3 is CASSPRQGAWETQYF. The DNA of the CDR3 is TGTGCCAGCAGCCCCCGACAGGGGGCTTGGGAGACCCAGTACTTC.

V is TRBV5-5 and J is TRBJ1-5, with 8 bases matching TRBD1. With 1 base clipped from V and 5 bases from J, the junction kept 5 bases outside the gene matches. The CDR3 spans 15 residues. From germline, CDR1 is SGHKS and CDR2 YYEKEE (reference sequence). CDR3 coding DNA: TGTGCCAGCAGCTTGCAGGGGGCAACTTATCAGCCCCAGCATTTT. Amino acids: CASSLQGATYQPQHF.

The chain couples TRBV19 to TRBJ1-6; 7 bases are shared with TRBD1. This CDR3 is 17 amino acids long. Germline V CDR1 and CDR2: LNHDA, SQIVND (reference sequence). With 3 bases clipped from V and 5 bases from J, the junction kept 10 bases outside the gene matches. The CDR3 nucleotides are TGTGCCAGTAGTATCGGACAGGCTATCCCCAATAATTCACCCCTCCACTTT. Its protein is CASSIGQAIPNNSPLHF.

The V and J genes are TRBV5-6 and TRBJ2-7, with a possible D match to TRBD2 (5 bases). The germline V and J ends were trimmed by 4 bases and 6 bases, with 20 bases remaining between them. Germline CDR1 SGHDT, CDR2 YYEEEE. The CDR3 runs 15 residues. This CDR3 is CASSQVESLASEQYF. In DNA form, the CDR3 reads TGTGCCAGCAGCCAAGTGGAGTCTCTAGCATCCGAGCAGTACTTC.

The chain has TRBV5-6 and TRBJ1-3; 9 bases match TRBD1. This CDR3 comprises 13 residues. V dropped 4 bases and J dropped 11; count of bases not matched to a gene: 7. Germline CDR1 reads SGHDT; CDR2 reads YYEEEE. CDR3 in DNA: TGTGCCAGCAGCCAGAGGACAGGGGCCGCCATATATTTT. The encoded protein is CASSQRTGAAIYF.

V and J are TRBV28 and TRBJ2-5; either TRBD1 or TRBD2 may fit D (6 bases each). The germline CDR1 and CDR2 sequences are MDHEN and SYDVKM. This CDR3 spans 18 amino acids. V was shortened by 7 bases and J by 0 bases, with 24 bases between the two germline ends. The CDR3 coding sequence is TGTGCCAGCACCCCCAGCACAGGACGGAGGGGGTACCAAGAGACCCAGTACTTC. This codes for CASTPSTGRRGYQETQYF. The full variable domain, rest sourced from reference TRBV28 and TRBJ2-5, is DVKVTQSSRYLVKRTGEKVFLECVQDMDHENMFWYRQDPGLGLRLIYFSYDVKMKEKGDIPEGYSVSREKKERFSLILESASTNQTSMYLCASTPSTGRRGYQETQYFGPGTRLLVL.

The chain couples TRBV28 to TRBJ1-5; no clear D. The CDR3 has 15 residues. The germline V gene has CDR1 MDHEN and CDR2 SYDVKM. V was trimmed by 3 bases and J by 0 bases, leaving 9 bases between them. This CDR3 is CASSFRLNSNQPQHF. The CDR3 DNA sequence: TGTGCCAGCAGTTTTCGTCTGAATAGCAATCAGCCCCAGCATTTT.

The CDR3 here is CASSLTEVDTQYF. The CDR3 DNA reads TGTGCCAGCAGTTTAACAGAGGTAGATACGCAGTATTTT. The gene calls are TRBV27 and TRBJ2-3; D gene unclear. V dropped 2 bases and J dropped 5 bases, with 8 bases sitting between them. The CDR3 sequence is 13 residues long. The germline V gene has CDR1 MNHEY and CDR2 SMNVEV (reference sequence).

In this sample, this clone turned up once. The rearrangement uses TRBV30 and TRBJ2-7; D gene unclear. Germline V lookup: CDR1 GTSNPN, CDR2 SVGIG (reference sequence). V lost 5 bases to trimming and J lost 12 bases, with 23 bases between them. The length of the CDR3 is 13 residues. The CDR3, as DNA: TGTGCCTGGGCTACCTTCACGACCTTCGCTCGGTACTTC. Amino acids: CAWATFTTFARYF.

The V gene is TRBV29-1, the J gene TRBJ2-3, with a tentative D call TRBD1 (6 bases). The germline V gene has CDR1 SQVTM and CDR2 ANQGSEA. V lost 6 bases and J lost 2, with 9 bases in between. This CDR3 comprises 12 residues. This CDR3 is CSVDRNTDTQYF. CDR3 nucleotides: TGCAGCGTGGACAGAAACACAGATACGCAGTATTTT.

The V call is TRBV14, the J call TRBJ2-3; 12 bases line up with TRBD2. The CDR3 covers 15 residues. Germline V gives CDR1 SGHDN, CDR2 FVKESK. With V trimmed by 1 base and J by 8 bases, 4 bases remained unmatched. The CDR3 spells CASSQAGTSGRTQYF. The DNA of the CDR3 is TGTGCCAGCAGCCAAGCCGGGACTAGCGGGCGTACGCAGTATTTT.

In this sample, this clone turned up a few times. This chain uses TRBV5-5 with TRBJ2-7; 8 nucleotides line up with TRBD1. Germline assignment: CDR1 SGHKS and CDR2 YYEKEE (reference sequence). This CDR3 has 13 amino acids. Trimming cost V 4 bases and J 5 bases; bases outside gene matches: 5. The CDR3 loop is CASSHQTGDEQYF. CDR3 coding DNA: TGTGCCAGCAGCCATCAGACAGGGGACGAGCAGTACTTC.

J is TRBJ1-1 and V is TRBV19; TRBD1 might be the D (6 bases). CDR3 size: 12 residues. The V end was cut by 10 bases, the J end by 1 base, with 10 bases between. Germline V CDR1 and CDR2: LNHDA, SQIVND (reference sequence). The CDR3 protein is CATKQGNTEAFF. The CDR3 DNA reads TGTGCCACTAAACAGGGGAACACTGAAGCTTTCTTT.

Comment on this clone: One end of the junction varies from germline; a read error may be responsible. This chain joins TRBV7-7 and TRBJ2-5; the D gene is possibly TRBD2 (5 bases). The CDR3 is made up of 14 amino acids. Germline CDR1 SSHAT, CDR2 FNYEAQ (reference sequence). The CDR3 spells CASSLGGRQETQYF. The CDR3 coding sequence is TGTGCTAGCAGCTTAGGAGGCAGGCAAGAGACCCAGTACTTC.